The sequence of this T cell receptor beta chain was determined in a study of T cell repertoires in cytomegalovirus infection. Study information: Both recently identified HLA-C-restricted and well-studied HLA-B-restricted CMV epitopes were used in the study.

Of note for this clonotype: As yet, its antigen is unknown.

TCRdb reanalysed the reads using MiXCR and keeps one entry per CDR3 protein. The sample gives approximately 730,000 distinct CDR3 sequences, almost 30% of which show up once; about 12% is in the top ten. Overall study findings and caveats: HLA-C-restricted TCR beta clonotypes specific for CMV led the ex vivo response.

The germline V gene encodes CDR1 SQVTM and CDR2 ANQGSEA. Trimming removed 0 bases from V and 3 bases from J; junction bases left unmatched: 7. This CDR3 is 17 amino acids long. This clonotype originated in a human donor in good health (CMV status not recorded). Some clones in this sample may be carry-over from other donors' samples. The specimen comprised cultured CD8+ T cells from PBMCs, sampled from culture after CMV antigen stimulation. The chain employs TRBV29-1 and TRBJ2-1, with 11 bases identical to TRBD1. CDR3 protein: CSVEELGTGGFYNEQFF. Here the CDR3 DNA reads TGCAGCGTTGAAGAACTCGGGACAGGGGGGTTCTACAATGAGCAGTTCTTC.